This T cell receptor beta chain emerged from a study of blood T cell repertoires in COVID-19. Per the germline V gene, CDR1 is SQVTM and CDR2 is ANQGSEA. The V end lost 1 base, the J end lost 4 bases, and 10 bases lay between the germline ends. The CDR3 sequence is 14 residues long. In the authors' methods: Nucleated cell number was recorded as an estimate derived from reference gene primer amplification. The data were produced by immunoSEQ multiplex PCR, yet TCRdb's version contains in-frame clones alone and is incomplete. Clonal size and the V and J genes are those of that table, whereas D and trimming came from the DNA. The sample includes fewer than 450,000 clones, more than 75% of them seen just once.

The V and J genes are TRBV29-1 and TRBJ2-2; maybe TRBD2 (5 bases). The source of this sequence is a woman aged 18-29 years who had recovered from COVID-19. Sequencing input: PBMCs or T cells enriched from blood (not recorded which). The CDR3 protein is CSVEGLATTGELFF. In nucleotides, the CDR3 is TGCAGCGTTGAAGGCCTAGCAACCACCGGGGAGCTGTTTTTT.